The clone carrying this TCR beta chain was recorded once. As yet, its antigen is unknown. Amplification used 60 Vbeta primers and 13 Jbeta primers. The table came from immunoSEQ multiplex PCR; TCRdb's copy has only in-frame clones and leaves some out. The sample lists approximately 150,000 clones, approximately 72% occurring once. This record belongs to a study of cytomegalovirus exposure and HLA in healthy donors. General study results and limits: Later analysis showed most CMV-associated TCR beta chains appearing HLA-restricted. Among immune exposure information, only CMV serostatus was available. V- and J-gene trimming in TCR beta was tied to a missense DCLRE1C variant by an analysis performed later. The study listed roughly 150 cytomegalovirus-associated TCR beta chains.

Germline V gives CDR1 SGHNT, CDR2 YYREEE (reference sequence). V shed 4 bases and J 3 bases; nucleotides not matched to a gene: 2. The CDR3 loop spans 13 amino acids. The chain joins TRBV5-4 to TRBJ2-5; TRBD1 aligns across 8 bases. Source material: PBMCs. The TCR originated in a woman aged 60-75 years in good health and CMV-seronegative. The CDR3 spells CASSQDREETQYF. Here the CDR3 DNA reads TGTGCCAGCAGCCAGGACAGGGAAGAGACCCAGTACTTC.